These 9 T cell receptor beta chains originate from one sample sequenced in a study of blood T cell repertoires in COVID-19. Generated by immunoSEQ multiplex PCR, the TCRdb table keeps only in-frame clones and is missing some. The top ten clones hold less than 4.5% of a sample with over 100,000 clones, roughly 91% of them seen once. The sample taken for sequencing was peripheral blood. Every receptor here comes from a man in his 60s with COVID-19, enrolled during active disease.

The chain links TRBV6-5 to TRBJ1-3, with 7 bases that match TRBD1. The CDR3 consists of 14 residues. Germline trimming cut 7 bases from V and 4 bases from J; bases unmatched to any gene: 7. Germline values: CDR1 MNHEY, CDR2 SVGAGI. The CDR3 reads CASILDRAGNTIYF. DNA for the CDR3: TGTGCCAGCATTCTCGACAGGGCCGGAAACACCATATATTTT.

This chain joins TRBV11-2 and TRBJ2-5; D possibly corresponds to TRBD2 (6 bases). Trimming took 1 base from V and 5 from J, leaving 11 bases between them. Germline CDR1 SGHAT, CDR2 FQNNGV. The CDR3 covers 14 residues. The CDR3 DNA reads TGTGCCAGCAGCTTAGTGGCGGGGCGGGAGACCCAGTACTTC. This gives the protein CASSLVAGRETQYF.

Written as DNA, the CDR3 is TGCGCCAGCAGTGAAGGGCGGGGGGGGCTTCAAGAGACCCAGTACTTC. The encoded protein is CASSEGRGGLQETQYF. The genes are TRBV10-2 and TRBJ2-5; the match to TRBD2 covers 9 bases. Germline trimming cut 3 bases from V and 2 bases from J; bases unmatched to any gene: 7. The CDR3 is 16 amino acids. CDR1 WSHSY and CDR2 SAAADI come from the germline V gene.

The V call is TRBV27, the J call TRBJ1-6, with TRBD1 matching 7 bases. V lost 3 bases and J lost 5; bases outside the gene matches: 4. Per the germline V gene, CDR1 is MNHEY and CDR2 is SMNVEV (reference sequence). The CDR3 is 15 amino acids. The CDR3 region is CASSFSGQDNSPLHF. As DNA, the CDR3 is TGTGCCAGCAGTTTTTCTGGACAGGATAATTCACCCCTCCACTTT.

This clone was seen a few times. V and J are TRBV18 and TRBJ2-2; D is unresolved. The CDR3 runs to 16 residues. CDR1 is KGHSH, CDR2 LQKENI, per germline. V was trimmed by 3 bases and J by 0 bases, leaving 11 bases between them. The DNA of the CDR3 is TGTGCCAGCTCACCGGGCGTTGGCACGAACACCGGGGAGCTGTTTTTT. Translation: CASSPGVGTNTGELFF.

This clone appeared a single time. J is TRBJ1-1 and V is TRBV4-2; TRBD1 aligns across 10 bases. In germline, CDR1 is LGHNA, CDR2 YNFKEQ. The CDR3 is 15 residues long. Trimming cost V 3 bases and J 8 bases; bases outside gene matches: 9. CDR3 residues: CASSQVGQGKGEAFF. The CDR3 DNA reads TGTGCCAGCAGCCAGGTGGGACAGGGGAAGGGGGAAGCTTTCTTT.

The DNA of the CDR3 is TGCGCCAGCAGCCAAGAGTCACAGGGGCTACAGGGCTACACCTTC. Translated, it gives CASSQESQGLQGYTF. The chain joins TRBV4-1 to TRBJ1-2; TRBD1 matches at 7 bases. V shed 0 bases, J shed 8 bases, and the junction held 9 bases outside the gene matches. The germline V gene encodes CDR1 MGHRA and CDR2 YSYEKL. The CDR3 totals 15 residues.

The rearrangement joins TRBV19 to TRBJ1-5, with 7 nucleotides matching TRBD1. The germline CDR1 and CDR2 sequences are LNHDA and SQIVND (reference sequence). J gave up 9 bases and V 6 bases, and 14 bases lay outside the gene matches. CDR3 length equals 15 residues. CDR3 loop: CASRPQGDGRSPQHF. For the CDR3, the DNA is TGTGCCAGTAGACCGCAGGGGGACGGCCGCTCGCCCCAGCATTTT.

CDR3: CASSLGQVTANEKLFF. CDR3 DNA: TGCGCCAGCAGCCTTGGACAGGTGACAGCTAATGAAAAACTGTTTTTT. The rearrangement joins TRBV4-3 to TRBJ1-4; 7 bases are a match to TRBD1. From germline, CDR1 is LGHNA and CDR2 YSLEER. This CDR3 spans 16 amino acids. The trim removed 4 bases at V and 3 bases at J, leaving 8 bases unmatched.